What follows is one T cell receptor (beta chain) and its context. Its antigen remains unidentified. Profiled with immunoSEQ multiplex PCR; TCRdb holds only in-frame clones, not every one. The data show about 21,000 clones, with approximately 97% seen just once and 8.5% to 10% held by the top ten. This specimen belongs to a study of cytomegalovirus exposure and HLA in healthy donors. General study points: In a later analysis, first-cohort TCR clusters were found to tend to co-occur in the 130 or so validation repertoires. Some public TCRs appeared in many individuals, while most sequences were rare.

V was pared by 5 bases and J by 1 base, with 14 bases between. The CDR3 is made up of 15 amino acids. Germline V gene lookup returns CDR1 SEHNR and CDR2 FQNEAQ (reference sequence). The chain combines TRBV7-9 with TRBJ1-1; tentative D call: TRBD1 (5 bases). The receptor's source is a man aged 30 to 39 in good health and CMV-seropositive. The specimen was PBMCs. As DNA, the CDR3 is TGTGCCAGCAGCCGGGGAGGAGGGGAGAACACTGAAGCTTTCTTT. Translating gives CASSRGGGENTEAFF.